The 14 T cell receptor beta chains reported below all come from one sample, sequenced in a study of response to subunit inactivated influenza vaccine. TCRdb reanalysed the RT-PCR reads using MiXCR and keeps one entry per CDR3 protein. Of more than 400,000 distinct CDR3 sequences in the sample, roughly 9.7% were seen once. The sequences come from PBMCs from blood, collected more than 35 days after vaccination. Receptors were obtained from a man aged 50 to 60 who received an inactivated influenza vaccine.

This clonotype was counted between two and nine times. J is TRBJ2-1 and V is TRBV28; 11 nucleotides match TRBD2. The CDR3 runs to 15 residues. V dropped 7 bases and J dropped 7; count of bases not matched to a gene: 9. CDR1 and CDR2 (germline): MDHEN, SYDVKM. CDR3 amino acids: CASTPPGLAVNEQFF. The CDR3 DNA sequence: TGTGCCAGCACTCCACCGGGACTAGCGGTGAATGAGCAGTTCTTC.

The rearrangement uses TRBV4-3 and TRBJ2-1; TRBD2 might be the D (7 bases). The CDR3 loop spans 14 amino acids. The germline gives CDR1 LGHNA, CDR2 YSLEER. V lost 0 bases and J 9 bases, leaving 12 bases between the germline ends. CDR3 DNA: TGCGCCAGCAGCCAAGATCGGGGGGCGGGTGAGCAGTTCTTC. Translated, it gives CASSQDRGAGEQFF.

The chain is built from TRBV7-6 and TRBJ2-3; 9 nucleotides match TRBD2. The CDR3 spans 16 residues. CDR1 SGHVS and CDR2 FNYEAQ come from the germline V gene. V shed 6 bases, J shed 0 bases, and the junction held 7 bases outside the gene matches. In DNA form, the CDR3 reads TGTGCCAGCAGTAGAAGCGGGGGGTCTAGCACAGATACGCAGTATTTT. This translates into CASSRSGGSSTDTQYF. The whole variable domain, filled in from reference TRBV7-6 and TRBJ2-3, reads GAGVSQSPRYKVTKRGQDVALRCDPISGHVSLYWYRQALGQGPEFLTYFNYEAQQDKSGLPNDRFSAERPEGSISTLTIQRTEQRDSAMYRCASSRSGGSSTDTQYFGPGTRLTVL.

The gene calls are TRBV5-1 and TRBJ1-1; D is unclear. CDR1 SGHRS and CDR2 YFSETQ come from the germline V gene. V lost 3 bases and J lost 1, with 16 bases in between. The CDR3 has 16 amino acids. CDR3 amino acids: CASSSLGLGQNTEAFF. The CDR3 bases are TGCGCCAGCAGCTCACTTGGCCTAGGGCAGAACACTGAAGCTTTCTTT.

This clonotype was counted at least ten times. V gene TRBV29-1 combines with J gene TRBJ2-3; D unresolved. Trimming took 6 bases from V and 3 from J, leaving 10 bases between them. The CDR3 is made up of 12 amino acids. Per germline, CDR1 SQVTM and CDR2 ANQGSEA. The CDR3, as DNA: TGCAGCGTCGCGTTAGAGACAGATACGCAGTATTTT. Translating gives CSVALETDTQYF.

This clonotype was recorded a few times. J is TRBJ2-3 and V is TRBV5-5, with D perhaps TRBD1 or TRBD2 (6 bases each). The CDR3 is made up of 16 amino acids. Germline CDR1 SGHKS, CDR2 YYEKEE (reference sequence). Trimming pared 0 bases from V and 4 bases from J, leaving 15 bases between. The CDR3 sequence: CASSLGGASSSDTQYF. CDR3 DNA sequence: TGTGCCAGCAGCTTGGGGGGGGCCAGCAGCTCAGATACGCAGTATTTT.

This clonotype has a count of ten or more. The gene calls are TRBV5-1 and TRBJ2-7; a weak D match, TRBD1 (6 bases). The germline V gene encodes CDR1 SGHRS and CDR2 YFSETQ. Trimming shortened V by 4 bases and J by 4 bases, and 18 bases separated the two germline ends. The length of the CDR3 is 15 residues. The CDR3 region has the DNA TGCGCCAGCAGCCCCGCATCCGGGACAACTTACGAGCAGTACTTC. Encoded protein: CASSPASGTTYEQYF.

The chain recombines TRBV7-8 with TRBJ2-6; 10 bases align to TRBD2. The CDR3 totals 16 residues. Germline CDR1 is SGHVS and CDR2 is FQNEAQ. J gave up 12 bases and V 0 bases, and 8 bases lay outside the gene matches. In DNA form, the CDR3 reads TGTGCCAGCAGCTTAGCGACGACTAGCGGGTCCACCGTCCTGACTTTC. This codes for CASSLATTSGSTVLTF. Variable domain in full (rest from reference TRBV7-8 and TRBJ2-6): GAGVSQSPRYKVAKRGQDVALRCDPISGHVSLFWYQQALGQGPEFLTYFQNEAQLDKSGLPSDRFFAERPEGSVSTLKIQRTQQEDSAVYLCASSLATTSGSTVLTFGAGSRLTVL.

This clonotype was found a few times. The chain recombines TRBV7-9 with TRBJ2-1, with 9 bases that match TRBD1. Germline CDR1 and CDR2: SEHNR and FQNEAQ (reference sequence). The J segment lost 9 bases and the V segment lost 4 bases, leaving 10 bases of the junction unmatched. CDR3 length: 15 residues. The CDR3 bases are TGTGCCAGCAGCTCCTCCGGGACAGGGTTGCGTGAGCAGTTCTTC. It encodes CASSSSGTGLREQFF.

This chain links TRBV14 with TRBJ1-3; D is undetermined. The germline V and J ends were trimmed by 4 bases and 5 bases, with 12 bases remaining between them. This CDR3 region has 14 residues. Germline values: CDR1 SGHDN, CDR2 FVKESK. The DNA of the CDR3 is TGTGCCAGCAGCCGCCACTTCGGAAGAAACACCATATATTTT. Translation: CASSRHFGRNTIYF.

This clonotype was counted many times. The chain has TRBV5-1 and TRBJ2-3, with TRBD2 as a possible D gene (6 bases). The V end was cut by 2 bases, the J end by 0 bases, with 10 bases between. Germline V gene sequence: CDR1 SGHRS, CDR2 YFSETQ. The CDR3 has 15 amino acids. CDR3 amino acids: CASSLLRGSTDTQYF. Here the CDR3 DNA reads TGCGCCAGCAGCTTATTACGGGGGAGCACAGATACGCAGTATTTT.

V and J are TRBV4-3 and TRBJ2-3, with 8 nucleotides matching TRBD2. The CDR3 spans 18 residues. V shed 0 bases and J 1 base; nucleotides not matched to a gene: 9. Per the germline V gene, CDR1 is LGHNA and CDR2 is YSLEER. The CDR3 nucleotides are TGCGCCAGCAGCCAAGATAGCTTGACGCGGGGGGGCACAGATACGCAGTATTTT. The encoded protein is CASSQDSLTRGGTDTQYF.

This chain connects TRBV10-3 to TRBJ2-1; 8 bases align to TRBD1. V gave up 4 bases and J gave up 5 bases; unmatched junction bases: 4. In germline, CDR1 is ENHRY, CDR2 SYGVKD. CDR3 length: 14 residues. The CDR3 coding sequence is TGTGCCATCAGTGGACAGGGGAAAAACAATGAGCAGTTCTTC. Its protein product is CAISGQGKNNEQFF.

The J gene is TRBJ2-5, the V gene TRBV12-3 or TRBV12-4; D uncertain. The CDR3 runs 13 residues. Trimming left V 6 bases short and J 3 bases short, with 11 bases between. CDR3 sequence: CASSSINEETQYF. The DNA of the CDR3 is TGTGCCAGCAGCTCAATAAACGAAGAGACCCAGTACTTC.